This paragraph covers one T cell receptor beta chain sequence. Its binding antigen is unknown. No much larger clonotype is one base removed from it; base qualities were not supplied. Trimming costs V 4 bases and J 2 bases, and their ends lie 13 bases apart. Taken from the germline V gene, the CDR1 and CDR2 loops are SGHRS and YFSETQ. The CDR3 has 14 amino acids, counting the end cysteine and phenylalanine. The only DNA kept is the CDR3, 42 bases in frame from the first base. This sample is part of a study of cytomegalovirus exposure and HLA in healthy donors (TCRdb year 2017). For the wider study: According to a later analysis, one platform produced both the 110 or so validation repertoires and the 670 or so repertoires of the first cohort. Besides the first cohort of roughly 700 subjects, a separate validation cohort made up of about 120 different subjects was used. To predict cytomegalovirus infection status, the study combined high-throughput TCR immunosequencing, statistical association of individual TCRs with disease status, and machine learning. The aim of the study was to test whether cataloging public T cell receptors could identify signatures of past pathogen exposure. The full study reports these points: A few of the identified cytomegalovirus-associated TCR beta chains were confirmed in vitro to be specific for cytomegalovirus antigens. A later analysis found that TCRs clustered in the first cohort also tended to co-occur in the 95 to 150 validation repertoires, with more than 90% of cluster scores above 0. A later analysis lacked HLA typing for the validation cohort, so it scored co-occurrence in that cohort across all 110 or so repertoires. Most TCR sequences were observed very rarely across donors, whereas some public TCRs were present in many individuals. The classifier was reported to diagnose cytomegalovirus status with high specificity and sensitivity in both the original and validation cohorts. The study listed 150 to 200 TCR beta chains as associated with cytomegalovirus. According to the authors, the approach could potentially be generalized to other disease states and immunological phenotypes.

Libraries were constructed by the immunoSEQ multiplex PCR assay. Processing in the source paper ran as follows. A statistical classification framework was built to diagnose cytomegalovirus status from the catalog of TCR beta chain sequences. Entries here come from immuneACCESS through TCRdb and include only in-frame sequences with V and J called. Some clones fail to appear in such tables; in the studies checked, an unresolved V gene covers under half of the shortfall, and the cause of the remainder is unknown. The DNA was the basis for D and trimming; V, J and clone size are from that table. Present in this sample are approximately 60,000 clones, about 91% of which were seen just once. The ten largest clonotypes hold 1% to 1.5% of the sample. Donors formed part of the validation cohort, which comprised fewer than 150 subjects and was distinct from the first cohort of 550 to 850 subjects.

This receptor was identified in a woman under 30 in good health and CMV-seronegative. Rearrangement joined TRBV5-1 to TRBJ2-7; a weak D assignment points to TRBD1 (6 bases agree). Sequenced sample: PBMCs. CDR3 region: CASSPGQTTYEQYF. The DNA sequence reads TGCGCCAGCAGCCCCGGACAGACTACCTACGAGCAGTACTTC.